This TCR beta chain originates from a study of OX40 agonist ivuxolimab in advanced cancers. Measured with immunoSEQ multiplex PCR; TCRdb has only the in-frame clones, and not every one. The data hold about 48,000 clones, with 65% to 85% observed a single time. This clonotype was sampled from an adult with an advanced solid tumor such as melanoma, head and neck, liver or kidney cancer. The material was CD4+ or CD8+ T cells sorted from blood, obtained in a trial of the OX40 agonist ivuxolimab.

The CDR3 coding sequence is TGCGCCAGCAGTGGGGGGGTTCATCAGCCCCAGCATTTT. It is translated as CASSGGVHQPQHF. The J gene is TRBJ1-5, the V gene TRBV10-2; weak D call: TRBD1 (5 bases). Trimming took 4 bases from V and 5 from J, leaving 9 bases between them. Germline V gene data show CDR1 as WSHSY and CDR2 as SAAADI. The CDR3 has 13 amino acids.